This record looks at one T cell receptor beta chain sequence and its context. The sample belongs to a study of blood T cell repertoires in COVID-19. The wider study: Whether acute or convalescent, the COVID-19 samples came from the United States, Italy and Spain. Sources were T cells, B-cell-depleted T cells, or PBMCs; the material itself was cDNA or gDNA.

Clones were sequenced by immunoSEQ multiplex PCR, and TCRdb holds only the in-frame ones, with some missing. The sample lists 80,000 to 100,000 clones, around nine tenths occurring once. Trimming stripped 0 bases from V and 2 bases from J, with 20 bases between. The germline gives CDR1 SGDLS, CDR2 YYNGEE. This CDR3 has 18 amino acids. V and J are TRBV9 and TRBJ1-2; tentative D call: TRBD1 (5 bases). This sequence originates from a man in his fifties or sixties with acute or convalescent COVID-19. The source material was peripheral blood. The CDR3 sequence is CASSVGRGRLTLNYGYTF. The DNA of the CDR3 is TGTGCCAGCAGCGTAGGGAGGGGACGGCTAACTCTCAACTATGGCTACACCTTC.